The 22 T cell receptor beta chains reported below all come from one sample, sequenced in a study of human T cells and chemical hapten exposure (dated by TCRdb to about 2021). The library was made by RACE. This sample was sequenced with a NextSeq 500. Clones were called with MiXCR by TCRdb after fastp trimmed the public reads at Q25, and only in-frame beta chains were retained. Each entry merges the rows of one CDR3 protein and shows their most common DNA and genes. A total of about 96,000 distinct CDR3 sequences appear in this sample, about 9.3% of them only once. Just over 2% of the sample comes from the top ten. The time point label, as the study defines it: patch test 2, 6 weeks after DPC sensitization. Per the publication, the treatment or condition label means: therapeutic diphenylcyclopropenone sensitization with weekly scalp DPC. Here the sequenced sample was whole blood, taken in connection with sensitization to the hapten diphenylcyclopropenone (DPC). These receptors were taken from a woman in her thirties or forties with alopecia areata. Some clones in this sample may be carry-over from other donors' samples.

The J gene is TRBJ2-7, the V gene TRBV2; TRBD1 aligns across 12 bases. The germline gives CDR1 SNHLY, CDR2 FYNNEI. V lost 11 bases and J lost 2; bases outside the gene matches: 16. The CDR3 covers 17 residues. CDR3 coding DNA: TGTGCCGGGCAAACTAAAGTGGGACAGGGGGCCACCTACGAGCAGTACTTC. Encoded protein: CAGQTKVGQGATYEQYF.

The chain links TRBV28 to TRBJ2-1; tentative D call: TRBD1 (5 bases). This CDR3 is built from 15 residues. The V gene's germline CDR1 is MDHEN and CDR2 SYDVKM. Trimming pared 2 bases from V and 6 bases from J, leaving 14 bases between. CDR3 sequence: CASSLQPSTVNEQFF. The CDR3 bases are TGTGCCAGCAGTTTACAACCCTCGACAGTCAATGAGCAGTTCTTC. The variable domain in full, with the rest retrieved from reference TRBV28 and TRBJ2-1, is DVKVTQSSRYLVKRTGEKVFLECVQDMDHENMFWYRQDPGLGLRLIYFSYDVKMKEKGDIPEGYSVSREKKERFSLILESASTNQTSMYLCASSLQPSTVNEQFFGPGTRLTVL.

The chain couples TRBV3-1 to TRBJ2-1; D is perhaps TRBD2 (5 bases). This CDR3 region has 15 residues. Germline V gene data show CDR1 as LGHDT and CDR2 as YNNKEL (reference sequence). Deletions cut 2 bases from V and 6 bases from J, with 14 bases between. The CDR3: CASSQNLERSNEQFF. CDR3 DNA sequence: TGTGCCAGCAGCCAAAATCTAGAGCGGAGCAATGAGCAGTTCTTC.

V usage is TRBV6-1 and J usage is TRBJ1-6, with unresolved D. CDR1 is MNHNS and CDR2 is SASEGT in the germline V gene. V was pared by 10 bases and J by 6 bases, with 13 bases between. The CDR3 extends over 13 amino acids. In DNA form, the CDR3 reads TGTGCCACCTCGGAAGCCGTTAATTCACCCCTCCACTTT. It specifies CATSEAVNSPLHF.

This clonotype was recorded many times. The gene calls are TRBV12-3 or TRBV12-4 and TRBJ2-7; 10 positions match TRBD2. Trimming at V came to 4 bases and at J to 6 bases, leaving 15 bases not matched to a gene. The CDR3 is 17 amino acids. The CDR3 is CASSSDPGLAAVGEQYF. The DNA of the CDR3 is TGTGCCAGCAGTTCTGACCCCGGACTAGCGGCTGTGGGCGAGCAGTACTTC.

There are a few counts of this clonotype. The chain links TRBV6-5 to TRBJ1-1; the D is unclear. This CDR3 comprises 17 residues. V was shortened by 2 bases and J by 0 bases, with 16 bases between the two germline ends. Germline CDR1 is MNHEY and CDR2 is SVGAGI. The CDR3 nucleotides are TGTGCCAGCAGTTACCACCTCGATCCACCTATGAACACTGAAGCTTTCTTT. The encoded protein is CASSYHLDPPMNTEAFF.

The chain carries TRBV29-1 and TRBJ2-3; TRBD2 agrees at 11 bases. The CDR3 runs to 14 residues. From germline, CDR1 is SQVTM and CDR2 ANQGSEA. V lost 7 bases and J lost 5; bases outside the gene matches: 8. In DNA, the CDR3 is TGCAGCGAGACCGGGACTAGCGGCGGAGATACGCAGTATTTT. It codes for CSETGTSGGDTQYF.

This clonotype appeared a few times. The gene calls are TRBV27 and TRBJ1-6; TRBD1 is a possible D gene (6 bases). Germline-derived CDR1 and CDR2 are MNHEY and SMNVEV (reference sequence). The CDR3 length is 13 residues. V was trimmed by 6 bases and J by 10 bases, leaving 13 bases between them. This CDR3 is CASRASGGSPLHF. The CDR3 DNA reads TGTGCCAGCAGAGCCTCCGGGGGCTCACCCCTCCACTTT.

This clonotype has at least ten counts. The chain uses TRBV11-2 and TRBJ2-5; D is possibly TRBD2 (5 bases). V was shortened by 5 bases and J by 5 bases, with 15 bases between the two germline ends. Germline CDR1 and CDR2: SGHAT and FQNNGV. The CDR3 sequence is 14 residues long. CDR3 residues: CASSPPGSWETQYF. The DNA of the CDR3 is TGTGCCAGCAGCCCCCCGGGGTCATGGGAGACCCAGTACTTC.

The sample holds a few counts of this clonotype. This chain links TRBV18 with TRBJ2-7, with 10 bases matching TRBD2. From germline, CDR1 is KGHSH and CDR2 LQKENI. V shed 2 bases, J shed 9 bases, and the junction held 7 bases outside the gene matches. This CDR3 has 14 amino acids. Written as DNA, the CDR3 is TGTGCCAGCTCACCAGGGCTAGCGGGAGTAGGGCAGTACTTC. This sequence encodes CASSPGLAGVGQYF.

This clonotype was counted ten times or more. CDR3 sequence: CSASRVASSTDTQYF. The CDR3 nucleotides read TGCAGTGCCTCCAGGGTAGCGTCTAGCACAGATACGCAGTATTTT. The J gene is TRBJ2-3, the V gene TRBV20-1; D may correspond to TRBD1 or TRBD2 (5 bases each). The germline gives CDR1 DFQATT, CDR2 SNEGSKA (reference sequence). The CDR3 is made up of 15 amino acids. V dropped 6 bases and J dropped 0 bases, with 16 bases sitting between them.

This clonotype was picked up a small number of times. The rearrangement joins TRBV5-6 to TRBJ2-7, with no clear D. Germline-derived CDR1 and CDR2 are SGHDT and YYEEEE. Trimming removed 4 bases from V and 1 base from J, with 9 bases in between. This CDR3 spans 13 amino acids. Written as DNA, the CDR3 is TGTGCCAGCAGCCTGCTCGTGTCCTACGAGCAGTACTTC. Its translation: CASSLLVSYEQYF.

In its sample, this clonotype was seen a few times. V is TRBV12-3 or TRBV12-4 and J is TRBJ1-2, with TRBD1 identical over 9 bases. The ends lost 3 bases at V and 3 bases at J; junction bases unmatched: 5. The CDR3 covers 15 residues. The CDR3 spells CASSFGQGRDYGYTF. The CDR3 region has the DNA TGTGCCAGCAGTTTTGGACAGGGGAGAGACTATGGCTACACCTTC.

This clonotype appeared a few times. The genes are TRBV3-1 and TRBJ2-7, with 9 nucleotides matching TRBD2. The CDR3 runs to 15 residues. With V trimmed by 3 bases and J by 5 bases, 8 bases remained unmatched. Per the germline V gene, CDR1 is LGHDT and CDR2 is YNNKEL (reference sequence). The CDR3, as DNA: TGTGCCAGCAGCCAGCTGAGCGGGAGGTTTCACGAGCAGTACTTC. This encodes CASSQLSGRFHEQYF.

In DNA, the CDR3 is TGCGCCAGCAGCCAAGATTACGGGACAGGGAAAGTCGAGCAGTACTTC. Protein: CASSQDYGTGKVEQYF. The chain carries TRBV4-1 and TRBJ2-7; 9 nucleotides match TRBD1. V trimming: 0 bases; J trimming: 6 bases; junction bases outside the gene matches: 9. This CDR3 spans 16 amino acids. CDR1 is MGHRA, CDR2 YSYEKL, per germline.

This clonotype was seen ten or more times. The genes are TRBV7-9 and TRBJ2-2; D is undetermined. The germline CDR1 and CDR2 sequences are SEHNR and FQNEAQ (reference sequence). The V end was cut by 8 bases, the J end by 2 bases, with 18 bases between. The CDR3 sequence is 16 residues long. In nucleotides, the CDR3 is TGTGCCAGCCGATTACTTTTCGGCAGAAACACCGGGGAGCTGTTTTTT. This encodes CASRLLFGRNTGELFF.

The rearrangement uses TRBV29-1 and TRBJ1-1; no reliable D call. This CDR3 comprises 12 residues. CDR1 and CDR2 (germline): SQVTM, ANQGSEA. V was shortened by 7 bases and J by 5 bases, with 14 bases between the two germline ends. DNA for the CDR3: TGCAGCGCCGCCGTGGAGAGGACTGAAGCTTTCTTT. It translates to CSAAVERTEAFF.

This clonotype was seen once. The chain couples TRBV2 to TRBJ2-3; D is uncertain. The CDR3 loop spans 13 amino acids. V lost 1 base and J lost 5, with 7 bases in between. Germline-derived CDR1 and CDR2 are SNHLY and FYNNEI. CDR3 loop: CASSEGIQDTQYF. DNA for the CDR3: TGTGCCAGCAGTGAAGGGATACAAGATACGCAGTATTTT.

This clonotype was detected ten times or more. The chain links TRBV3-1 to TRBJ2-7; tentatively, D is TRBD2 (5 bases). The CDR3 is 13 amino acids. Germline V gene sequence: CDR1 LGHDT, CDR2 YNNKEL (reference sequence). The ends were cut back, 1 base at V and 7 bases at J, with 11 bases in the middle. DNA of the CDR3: TGTGCCAGCAGCCAAGGGTTAGGAGGTGAGCAGTACTTC. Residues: CASSQGLGGEQYF.

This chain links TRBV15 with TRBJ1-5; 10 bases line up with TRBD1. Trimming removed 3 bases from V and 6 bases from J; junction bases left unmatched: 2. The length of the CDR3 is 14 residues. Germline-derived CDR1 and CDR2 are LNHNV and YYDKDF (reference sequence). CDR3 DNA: TGTGCCACCAGCAGGGGACAGGGGCTTCAGCCCCAGCATTTT. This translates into CATSRGQGLQPQHF. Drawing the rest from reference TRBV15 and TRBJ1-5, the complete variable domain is DAMVIQNPRYQVTQFGKPVTLSCSQTLNHNVMYWYQQKSSQAPKLLFHYYDKDFNNEADTPDNFQSRRPNTSFCFLDIRSPGLGDTAMYLCATSRGQGLQPQHFGDGTRLSIL.

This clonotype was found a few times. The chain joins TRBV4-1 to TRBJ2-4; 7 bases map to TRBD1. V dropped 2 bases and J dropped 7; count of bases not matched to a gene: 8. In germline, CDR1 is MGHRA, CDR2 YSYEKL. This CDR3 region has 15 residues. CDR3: CASSQKTQQGNIQYF. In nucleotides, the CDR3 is TGCGCCAGCAGCCAAAAAACTCAACAGGGGAACATTCAGTACTTC.

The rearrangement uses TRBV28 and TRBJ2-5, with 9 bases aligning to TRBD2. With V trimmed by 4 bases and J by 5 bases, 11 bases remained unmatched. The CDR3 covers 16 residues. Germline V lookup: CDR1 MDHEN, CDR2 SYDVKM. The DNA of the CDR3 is TGTGCCAGCAGTTCTGGCGGGAGGGCGGTAGGGGAGACCCAGTACTTC. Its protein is CASSSGGRAVGETQYF.